This T cell receptor beta chain was retrieved from a study of blood T cell repertoires in COVID-19. Turning to the study itself: Sources were T cells, B-cell-depleted T cells, or PBMCs; the material itself was cDNA or gDNA.

The CDR3 is 12 amino acids. The V end lost 0 bases, the J end lost 5 bases, and 5 bases lay between the germline ends. CDR1 and CDR2 from the germline V gene are SGHRS and YFSETQ. Methods used by the authors: Estimated nucleated cell counts came from reference gene primer amplification. The protocol was immunoSEQ multiplex PCR, while the TCRdb copy is restricted to in-frame clones and leaves out a portion. That table furnishes V, J and clone size, whereas the DNA furnished D and trimming. The sample has 200,000 to 250,000 clones, around nine tenths seen once. The chain carries TRBV5-1 and TRBJ1-2; D unclear. The specimen sequenced was PBMCs or T cells enriched from blood (not recorded which). This receptor was taken from a woman aged 45-59 years with acute COVID-19. The CDR3 DNA follows: TGCGCCAGCAGCTTGGGGGAGTATGGCTACACCTTC. Encoded protein: CASSLGEYGYTF.